What follows are 21 T cell receptor beta chains derived from one specimen sequenced in a study of technical replicates of blood from several donors. Assay: immunoSEQ multiplex PCR; the TCRdb copy retains only in-frame clones and omits some. The sample lists fewer than 100,000 clones; around 97% were seen once. The sample consisted of T cells isolated from PBMCs. These receptor sequences come from a human donor in good health.

The J gene is TRBJ2-1, the V gene TRBV7-9; D remains ambiguous. CDR3 length: 15 residues. Germline values: CDR1 SEHNR, CDR2 FQNEAQ (reference sequence). V was pared by 5 bases and J by 1 base, with 12 bases between. The CDR3 region has the DNA TGTGCCAGCAGCAAACTGGGCCAATCCTACAATGAGCAGTTCTTC. Protein: CASSKLGQSYNEQFF.

The rearrangement uses TRBV5-4 and TRBJ2-7; 7 bases agree with TRBD1. V lost 5 bases to trimming and J lost 3 bases; unmatched junction nucleotides: 5. The CDR3 covers 13 residues. Per germline, CDR1 SGHNT and CDR2 YYREEE (reference sequence). The CDR3 sequence is CASSPGQNYEQYF. The CDR3 DNA reads as TGTGCCAGCAGTCCGGGACAGAACTACGAGCAGTACTTC.

The chain carries TRBV7-2 and TRBJ2-3, with TRBD2 identical over 9 bases. CDR1 is SGHTA, CDR2 FQGNSA, per germline. The CDR3 extends over 16 amino acids. V trimming: 4 bases; J trimming: 4 bases; junction bases outside the gene matches: 9. CDR3 DNA: TGTGCCAGCAGCTATAGCGGGAGAACGGTGGCAGATACGCAGTATTTT. This gives the protein CASSYSGRTVADTQYF.

The chain links TRBV10-3 to TRBJ2-3; 10 nucleotides align to TRBD2. The CDR3 runs 16 residues. V lost 0 bases, J lost 5 bases, and 5 bases stayed unmatched. In germline, CDR1 is ENHRY, CDR2 SYGVKD. The CDR3 is CAISESSGRVGDTQYF. The CDR3 nucleotides read TGTGCCATCAGTGAGTCGAGCGGGAGGGTGGGAGATACGCAGTATTTT.

V and J are TRBV9 and TRBJ1-2, with D unresolved. Germline CDR1 is SGDLS and CDR2 is YYNGEE. The V end was cut by 0 bases, the J end by 3 bases, with 12 bases between. This CDR3 spans 15 amino acids. The CDR3 sequence is CASSVDGLWDYGYTF. The CDR3 coding sequence is TGTGCCAGCAGCGTAGACGGACTCTGGGACTATGGCTACACCTTC.

The chain has TRBV5-1 and TRBJ1-1; D may be TRBD1 (5 bases). Germline V gene lookup returns CDR1 SGHRS and CDR2 YFSETQ. The CDR3 length is 15 residues. Deletions cut 0 bases from V and 3 bases from J, with 12 bases between. The DNA of the CDR3 is TGCGCCAGCAGCTTGGAGGGAGGGGTGGACACTGAAGCTTTCTTT. Protein product: CASSLEGGVDTEAFF.

The rearrangement links TRBV7-2 to TRBJ1-1; 8 bases are shared with TRBD1. J was trimmed by 0 bases and V by 5 bases; bases with no gene match: 5. The germline V gene encodes CDR1 SGHTA and CDR2 FQGNSA. The CDR3 has 15 residues. CDR3 amino acids: CASSIQGGVNTEAFF. Written as DNA, the CDR3 is TGTGCCAGCAGCATACAGGGGGGGGTGAACACTGAAGCTTTCTTT.

The CDR3 region has the DNA TGTGCCAGCAGTGAAGCAGAATTGCGGATCAATGAAAAACTGTTTTTT. Translated: CASSEAELRINEKLFF. The chain employs TRBV2 and TRBJ1-4; D unresolved. V was shortened by 0 bases and J by 5 bases, with 13 bases between the two germline ends. The CDR3 runs to 16 residues. CDR1 SNHLY and CDR2 FYNNEI come from the germline V gene.

This chain connects TRBV7-9 to TRBJ2-7; no firm D call. The CDR3 has 14 residues. Trimming took 0 bases from V and 0 from J, leaving 6 bases between them. Germline V gives CDR1 SEHNR, CDR2 FQNEAQ (reference sequence). Here the CDR3 DNA reads TGTGCCAGCAGCTTAGCGTCTAGCTCCTACGAGCAGTACTTC. As protein: CASSLASSSYEQYF.

CDR3 sequence reads: CASSVNTGGVYEQYF. Here the CDR3 DNA reads TGTGCCAGCAGCGTGAACACGGGAGGTGTCTACGAGCAGTACTTC. The genes are TRBV9 and TRBJ2-7; 7 bases agree with TRBD2. The CDR3 has 15 amino acids. Germline V CDR1 and CDR2: SGDLS, YYNGEE. The junction had 8 bases not matched to a gene; V was cut back by 2 bases and J by 3 bases.

This sequence joins TRBV9 and TRBJ1-5, with TRBD1 matching over 10 bases. V lost 5 bases and J lost 6; bases outside the gene matches: 5. CDR1 and CDR2 from the germline V gene are SGDLS and YYNGEE. The CDR3 extends over 14 amino acids. DNA of the CDR3: TGTGCCAGCAGTGCCGGGACAGGGGTTCAGCCCCAGCATTTT. Protein product: CASSAGTGVQPQHF.

The rearrangement links TRBV7-9 to TRBJ2-7; D is possibly TRBD2 (5 bases). The CDR3 is 11 amino acids. The ends were cut back, 5 bases at V and 5 bases at J, with 7 bases in the middle. The germline V gene has CDR1 SEHNR and CDR2 FQNEAQ (reference sequence). Written as DNA, the CDR3 is TGTGCCAGCAGCATCGGGGACGAGCAGTACTTC. Translation: CASSIGDEQYF.

This chain joins TRBV10-3 and TRBJ1-5; 7 bases fit TRBD1. This CDR3 spans 13 amino acids. In germline, CDR1 is ENHRY, CDR2 SYGVKD. With V trimmed by 10 bases and J by 4 bases, 7 bases remained unmatched. The DNA for the CDR3 is TGTGCCACCAGAGAGGGGGCGAATCAGCCCCAGCATTTT. Translation gives CATREGANQPQHF.

The chain couples TRBV5-1 to TRBJ2-5; 8 nucleotides align to TRBD2. The CDR3 consists of 15 residues. V shed 0 bases and J 3 bases; nucleotides not matched to a gene: 4. Germline-derived CDR1 and CDR2 are SGHRS and YFSETQ. DNA for the CDR3: TGCGCCAGCAGCTTGGATCCGGGACTAGAAGAGACCCAGTACTTC. Its protein is CASSLDPGLEETQYF.

This chain uses TRBV4-1 with TRBJ2-1, with 13 positions matching TRBD2. The CDR3 is made up of 18 amino acids. Germline-derived CDR1 and CDR2 are MGHRA and YSYEKL. The V segment lost 4 bases and the J segment 8 bases; nucleotides outside the gene matches: 14. CDR3: CASSPPGRLAGGEDEQFF. CDR3 sequence (DNA): TGCGCCAGCAGCCCCCCCGGGAGACTAGCGGGAGGTGAGGATGAGCAGTTCTTC.

V is TRBV28 and J is TRBJ1-2, with a tentative D call TRBD1 (6 bases). This CDR3 comprises 14 residues. The V and J ends lost 5 bases and 8 bases respectively, with 18 bases between them. Per the germline V gene, CDR1 is MDHEN and CDR2 is SYDVKM. The CDR3 sequence: CASSRGGTLGGYTF. The CDR3 DNA follows: TGTGCCAGCAGTCGGGGGGGCACCCTTGGCGGCTACACCTTC.

This chain connects TRBV19 to TRBJ2-1; 8 nucleotides align to TRBD2. V shed 5 bases, J shed 1 base, and the junction held 4 bases outside the gene matches. Germline V CDR1 and CDR2: LNHDA, SQIVND (reference sequence). This CDR3 has 15 amino acids. The CDR3: CASSGTGGSYNEQFF. The CDR3 coding sequence is TGTGCCAGTAGTGGCACGGGAGGGTCCTACAATGAGCAGTTCTTC.

The chain recombines TRBV29-1 with TRBJ2-7; 7 nucleotides match TRBD1. The germline V gene encodes CDR1 SQVTM and CDR2 ANQGSEA. V shed 5 bases, J shed 2 bases, and the junction held 6 bases outside the gene matches. CDR3 length: 13 amino acids. The CDR3 loop is CSVSQGLTYEQYF. CDR3 nucleotides: TGCAGCGTTTCACAGGGGCTAACCTACGAGCAGTACTTC.

Note on this clone: The same CDR3 can be traced to other DNA sequences in this sample. The chain is built from TRBV6-5 and TRBJ1-2; tentatively, D is TRBD1 (6 bases). The CDR3 runs 13 residues. V lost 5 bases, J lost 3 bases, and 10 bases lay in between. Germline V CDR1 and CDR2: MNHEY, SVGAGI. Here the CDR3 DNA reads TGTGCCAGCAGTCGGGACACTTACTATGGCTACACCTTC. This encodes CASSRDTYYGYTF.

This chain joins TRBV10-3 and TRBJ1-2, with 7 bases aligning to TRBD1. The trim removed 0 bases at V and 6 bases at J, leaving 4 bases unmatched. Germline CDR1 ENHRY, CDR2 SYGVKD. The CDR3 consists of 14 residues. The chain's CDR3 is CAISESEGAHGYTF. CDR3 sequence (DNA): TGTGCCATCAGTGAGTCGGAGGGGGCCCATGGCTACACCTTC.

The V gene is TRBV27, the J gene TRBJ2-1; 7 bases are shared with TRBD1. CDR3 length: 14 amino acids. The V gene's germline CDR1 is MNHEY and CDR2 SMNVEV (reference sequence). The J segment lost 3 bases and the V segment lost 3 bases, leaving 2 bases of the junction unmatched. CDR3 bases: TGTGCCAGCAGTTTGCAGGGGGTCTACAATGAGCAGTTCTTC. As protein: CASSLQGVYNEQFF.